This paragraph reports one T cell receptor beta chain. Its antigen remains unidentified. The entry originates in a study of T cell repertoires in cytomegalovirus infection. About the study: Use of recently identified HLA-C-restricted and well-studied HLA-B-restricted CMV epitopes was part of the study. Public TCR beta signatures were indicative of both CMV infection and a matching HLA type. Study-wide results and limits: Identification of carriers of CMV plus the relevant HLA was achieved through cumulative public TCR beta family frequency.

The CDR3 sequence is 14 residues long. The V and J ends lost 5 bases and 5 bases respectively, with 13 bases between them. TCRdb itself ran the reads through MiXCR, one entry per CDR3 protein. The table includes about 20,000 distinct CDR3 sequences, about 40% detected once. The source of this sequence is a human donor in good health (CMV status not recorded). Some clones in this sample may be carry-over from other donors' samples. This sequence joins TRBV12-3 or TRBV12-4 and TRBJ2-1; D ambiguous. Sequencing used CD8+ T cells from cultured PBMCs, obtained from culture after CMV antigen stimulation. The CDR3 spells CASSPNGRNNEQFF. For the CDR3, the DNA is TGTGCCAGCAGTCCCAACGGTAGAAACAATGAGCAGTTCTTC.